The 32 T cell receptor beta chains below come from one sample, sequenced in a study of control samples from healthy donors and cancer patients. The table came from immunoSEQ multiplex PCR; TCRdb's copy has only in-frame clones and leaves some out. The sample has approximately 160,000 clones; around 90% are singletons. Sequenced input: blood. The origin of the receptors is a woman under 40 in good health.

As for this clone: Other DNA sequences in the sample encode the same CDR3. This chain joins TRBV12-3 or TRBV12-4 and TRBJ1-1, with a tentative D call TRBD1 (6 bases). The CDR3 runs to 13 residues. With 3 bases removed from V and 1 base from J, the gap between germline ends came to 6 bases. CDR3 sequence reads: CASSLTGNTEAFF. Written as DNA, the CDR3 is TGTGCCAGCAGTTTGACAGGGAACACTGAAGCTTTCTTT.

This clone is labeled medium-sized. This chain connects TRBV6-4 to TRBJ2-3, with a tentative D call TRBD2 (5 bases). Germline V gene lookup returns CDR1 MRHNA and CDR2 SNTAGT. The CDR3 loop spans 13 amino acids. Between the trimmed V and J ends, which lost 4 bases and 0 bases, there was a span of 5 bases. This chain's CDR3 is CASSGGSTDTQYF. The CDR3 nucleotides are TGTGCCAGCAGTGGCGGGAGCACAGATACGCAGTATTTT.

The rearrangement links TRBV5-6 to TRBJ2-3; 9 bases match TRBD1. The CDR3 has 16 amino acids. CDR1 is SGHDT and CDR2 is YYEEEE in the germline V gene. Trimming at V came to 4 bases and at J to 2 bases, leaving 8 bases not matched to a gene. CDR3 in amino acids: CASSGSGTGFTDTQYF. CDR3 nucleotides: TGTGCCAGCAGCGGATCCGGGACAGGGTTCACAGATACGCAGTATTTT.

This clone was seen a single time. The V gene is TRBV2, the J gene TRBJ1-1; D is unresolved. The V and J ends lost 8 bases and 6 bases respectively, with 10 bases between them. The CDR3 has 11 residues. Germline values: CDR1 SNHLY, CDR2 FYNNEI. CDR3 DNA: TGTGCCAGCCAGGACTCCTCTGAAGCTTTCTTT. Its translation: CASQDSSEAFF.

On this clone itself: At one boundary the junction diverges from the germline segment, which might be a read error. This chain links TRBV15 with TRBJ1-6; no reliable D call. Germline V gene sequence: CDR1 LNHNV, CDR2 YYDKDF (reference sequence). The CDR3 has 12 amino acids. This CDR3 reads CATSSVNSPPHF. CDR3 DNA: TGTGCCACCAGCAGCGTGAACTCACCCCCCCACTTT.

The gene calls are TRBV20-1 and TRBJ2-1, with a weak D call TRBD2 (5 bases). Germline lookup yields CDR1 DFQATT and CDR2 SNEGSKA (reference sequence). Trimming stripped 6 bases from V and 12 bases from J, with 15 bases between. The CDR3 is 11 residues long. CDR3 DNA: TGCAGTGCCCGTGGACTCTCGGGGCAGTTCTTC. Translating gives CSARGLSGQFF.

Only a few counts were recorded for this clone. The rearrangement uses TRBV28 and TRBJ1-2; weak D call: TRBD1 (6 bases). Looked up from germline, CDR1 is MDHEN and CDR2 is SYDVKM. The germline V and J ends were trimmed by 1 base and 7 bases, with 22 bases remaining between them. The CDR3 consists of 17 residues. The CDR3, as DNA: TGTGCCAGCAGTTTATCCCTCGGGGGGGGCTTCCTTGGTGGCTACACCTTC. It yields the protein CASSLSLGGGFLGGYTF.

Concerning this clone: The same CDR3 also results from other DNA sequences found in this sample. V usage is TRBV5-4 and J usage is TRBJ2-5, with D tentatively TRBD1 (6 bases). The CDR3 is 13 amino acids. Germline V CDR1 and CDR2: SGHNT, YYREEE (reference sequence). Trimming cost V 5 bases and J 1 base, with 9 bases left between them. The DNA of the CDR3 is TGTGCCAGCAGTCCGGACAGCCAAGAGACCCAGTACTTC. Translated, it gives CASSPDSQETQYF.

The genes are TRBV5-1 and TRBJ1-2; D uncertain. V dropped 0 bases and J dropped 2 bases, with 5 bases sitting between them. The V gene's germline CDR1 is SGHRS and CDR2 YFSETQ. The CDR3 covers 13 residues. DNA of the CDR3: TGCGCCAGCAGCTTGGGGCAGAACTATGGCTACACCTTC. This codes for CASSLGQNYGYTF.

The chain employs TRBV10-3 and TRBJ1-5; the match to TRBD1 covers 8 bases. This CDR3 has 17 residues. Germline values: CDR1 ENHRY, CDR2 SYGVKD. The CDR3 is CVTQPPGQDYSNQPQHF. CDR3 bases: TGTGTCACGCAACCCCCGGGACAGGATTATAGCAATCAGCCCCAGCATTTT.

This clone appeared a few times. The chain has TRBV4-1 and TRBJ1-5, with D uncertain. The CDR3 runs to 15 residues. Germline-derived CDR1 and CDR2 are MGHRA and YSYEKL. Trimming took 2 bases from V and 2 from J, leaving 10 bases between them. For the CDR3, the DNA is TGCGCCAGCAGCCAACACAGCGGCGGCAATCAGCCCCAGCATTTT. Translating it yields CASSQHSGGNQPQHF.

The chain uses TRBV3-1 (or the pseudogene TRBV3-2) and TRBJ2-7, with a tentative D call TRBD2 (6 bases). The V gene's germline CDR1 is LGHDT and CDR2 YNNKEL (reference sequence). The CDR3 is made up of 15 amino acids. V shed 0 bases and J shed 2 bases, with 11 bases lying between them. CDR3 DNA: TGTGCCAGCAGCCAAGACCGGCTAGCGCCCTACGAGCAGTACTTC. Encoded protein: CASSQDRLAPYEQYF.

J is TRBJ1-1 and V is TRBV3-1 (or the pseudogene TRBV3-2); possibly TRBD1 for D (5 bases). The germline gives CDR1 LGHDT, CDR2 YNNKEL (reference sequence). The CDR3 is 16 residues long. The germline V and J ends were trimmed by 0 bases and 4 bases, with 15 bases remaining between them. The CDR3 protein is CASSQEYGGGSTEAFF. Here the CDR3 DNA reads TGTGCCAGCAGCCAAGAATACGGGGGAGGGAGCACTGAAGCTTTCTTT.

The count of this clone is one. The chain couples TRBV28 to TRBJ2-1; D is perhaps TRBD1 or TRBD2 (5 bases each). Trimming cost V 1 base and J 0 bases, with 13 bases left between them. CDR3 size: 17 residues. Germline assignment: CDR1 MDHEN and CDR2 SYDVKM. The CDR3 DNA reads TGTGCCAGCAGTTTATTGTTGGGGGTGAGCTCCTACAATGAGCAGTTCTTC. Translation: CASSLLLGVSSYNEQFF.

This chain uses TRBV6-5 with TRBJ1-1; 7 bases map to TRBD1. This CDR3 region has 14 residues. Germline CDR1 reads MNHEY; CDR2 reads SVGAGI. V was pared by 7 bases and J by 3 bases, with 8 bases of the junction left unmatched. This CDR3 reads CASKIGRGDTEAFF. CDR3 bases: TGTGCCAGCAAAATAGGCAGGGGGGACACTGAAGCTTTCTTT.

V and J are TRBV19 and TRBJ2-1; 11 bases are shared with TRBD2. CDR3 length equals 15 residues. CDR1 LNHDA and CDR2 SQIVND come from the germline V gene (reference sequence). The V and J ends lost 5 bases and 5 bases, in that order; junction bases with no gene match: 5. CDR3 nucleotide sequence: TGTGCCAGTAGTGCCGGGACTAGCGGAAACAATGAGCAGTTCTTC. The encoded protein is CASSAGTSGNNEQFF.

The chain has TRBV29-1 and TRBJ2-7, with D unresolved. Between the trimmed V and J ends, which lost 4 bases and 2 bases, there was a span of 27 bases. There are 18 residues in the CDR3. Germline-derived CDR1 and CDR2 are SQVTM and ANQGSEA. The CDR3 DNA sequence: TGCAGCGTTGGTGCCAACGGTTTGGATGGAGAAGAAACCTACGAGCAGTACTTC. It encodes CSVGANGLDGEETYEQYF.

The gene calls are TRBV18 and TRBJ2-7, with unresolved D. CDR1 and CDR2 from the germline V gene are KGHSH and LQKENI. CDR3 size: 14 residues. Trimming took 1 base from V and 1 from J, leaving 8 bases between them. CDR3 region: CASSPQGSSYEQYF. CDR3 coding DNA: TGTGCCAGCTCACCACAGGGCTCTTCCTACGAGCAGTACTTC.

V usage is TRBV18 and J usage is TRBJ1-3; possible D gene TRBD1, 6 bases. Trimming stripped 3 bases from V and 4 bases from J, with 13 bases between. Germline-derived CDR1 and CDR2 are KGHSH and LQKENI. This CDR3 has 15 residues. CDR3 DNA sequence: TGTGCCAGCTCACCCTCAACAGGGATCGGAAACACCATATATTTT. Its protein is CASSPSTGIGNTIYF.

CDR3 in DNA: TGCGCCAGCAGCCAAGATCCCCCTTTGGGCGGGTCTGCGTACAATGAGCAGTTCTTC. Its translation: CASSQDPPLGGSAYNEQFF. V is TRBV4-3 and J is TRBJ2-1, with D tentatively TRBD2 (5 bases). There are 19 residues in the CDR3. V dropped 0 bases and J dropped 4 bases, with 22 bases sitting between them. Germline lookup yields CDR1 LGHNA and CDR2 YSLEER.

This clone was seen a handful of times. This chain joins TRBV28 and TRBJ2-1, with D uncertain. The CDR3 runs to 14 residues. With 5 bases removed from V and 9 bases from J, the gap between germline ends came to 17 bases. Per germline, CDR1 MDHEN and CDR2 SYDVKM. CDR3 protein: CASSIARFFSEQFF. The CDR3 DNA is TGTGCCAGCAGTATAGCCAGATTTTTCAGTGAGCAGTTCTTC.

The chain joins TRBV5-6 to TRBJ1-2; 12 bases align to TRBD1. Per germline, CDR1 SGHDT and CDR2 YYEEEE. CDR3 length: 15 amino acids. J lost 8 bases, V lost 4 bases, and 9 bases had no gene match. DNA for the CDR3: TGTGCCAGCAGCCCAGGGACAGGGGGCGCCTGGGGCTACACCTTC. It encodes CASSPGTGGAWGYTF.

The CDR3 nucleotides read TGTGCCAGCAGTTTATCCGGGAGGCTAATCTCAGATACGCAGTATTTT. Amino acids: CASSLSGRLISDTQYF. The chain links TRBV27 to TRBJ2-3, with TRBD2 matching over 7 bases. The CDR3 extends over 16 amino acids. Germline CDR1 and CDR2: MNHEY and SMNVEV (reference sequence). With 0 bases clipped from V and 4 bases from J, the junction kept 7 bases outside the gene matches.

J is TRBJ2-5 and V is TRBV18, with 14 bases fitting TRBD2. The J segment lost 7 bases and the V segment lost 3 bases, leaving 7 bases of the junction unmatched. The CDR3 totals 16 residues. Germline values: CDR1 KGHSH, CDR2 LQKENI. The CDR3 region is CASSPTGTSGSGTQYF. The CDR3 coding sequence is TGTGCCAGCTCACCGACCGGGACTAGCGGGAGTGGGACCCAGTACTTC. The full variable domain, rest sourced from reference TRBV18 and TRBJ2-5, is NAGVMQNPRHLVRRRGQEARLRCSPMKGHSHVYWYRQLPEEGLKFMVYLQKENIIDESGMPKERFSAEFPKEGPSILRIQQVVRGDSAAYFCASSPTGTSGSGTQYFGPGTRLLVL.

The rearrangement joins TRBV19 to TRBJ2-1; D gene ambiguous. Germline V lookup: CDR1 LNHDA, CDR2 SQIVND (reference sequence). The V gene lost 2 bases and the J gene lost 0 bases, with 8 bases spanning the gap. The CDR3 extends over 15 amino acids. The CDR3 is CASSINLGSYNEQFF. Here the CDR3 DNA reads TGTGCCAGTAGTATAAACCTCGGCTCCTACAATGAGCAGTTCTTC. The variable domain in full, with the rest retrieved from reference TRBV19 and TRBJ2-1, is DGGITQSPKYLFRKEGQNVTLSCEQNLNHDAMYWYRQDPGQGLRLIYYSQIVNDFQKGDIAEGYSVSREKKESFPLTVTSAQKNPTAFYLCASSINLGSYNEQFFGPGTRLTVL.

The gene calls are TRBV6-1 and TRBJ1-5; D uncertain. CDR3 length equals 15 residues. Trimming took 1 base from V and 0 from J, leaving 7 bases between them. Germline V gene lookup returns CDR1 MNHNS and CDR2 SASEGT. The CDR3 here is CASSEEGYSNQPQHF. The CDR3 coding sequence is TGTGCCAGCAGTGAAGAAGGTTATAGCAATCAGCCCCAGCATTTT.

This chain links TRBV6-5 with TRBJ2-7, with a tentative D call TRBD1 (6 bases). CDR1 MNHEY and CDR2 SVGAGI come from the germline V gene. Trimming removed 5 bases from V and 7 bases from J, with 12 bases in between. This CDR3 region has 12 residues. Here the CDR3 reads CASSTGSWEQYF. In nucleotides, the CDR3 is TGTGCCAGCAGTACAGGGTCGTGGGAGCAGTACTTC.

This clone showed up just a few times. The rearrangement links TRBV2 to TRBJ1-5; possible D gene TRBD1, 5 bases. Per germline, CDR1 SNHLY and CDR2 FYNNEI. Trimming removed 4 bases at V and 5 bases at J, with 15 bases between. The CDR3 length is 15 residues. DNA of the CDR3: TGTGCCAGCAGTGTTTGGGAAAGGGGCTATCAGCCCCAGCATTTT. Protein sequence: CASSVWERGYQPQHF.

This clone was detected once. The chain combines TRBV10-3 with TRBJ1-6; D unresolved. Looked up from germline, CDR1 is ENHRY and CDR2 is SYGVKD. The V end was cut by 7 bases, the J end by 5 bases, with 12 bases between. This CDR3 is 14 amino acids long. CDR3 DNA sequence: TGTGCCATCACCCGGGGTAGTGATAATTCACCCCTCCACTTT. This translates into CAITRGSDNSPLHF.

The CDR3 DNA sequence: TGTGCCAGCAGCCTCACGCTCCGGGGGCTATGGGAAGAAAAACTGTTTTTT. This gives the protein CASSLTLRGLWEEKLFF. The rearrangement joins TRBV3-1 (or the pseudogene TRBV3-2) to TRBJ1-4; tentative D call: TRBD1 (6 bases). CDR1 is LGHDT and CDR2 is YNNKEL in the germline V gene (reference sequence). There are 17 residues in the CDR3. V was cut by 4 bases and J by 8 bases, with 23 bases left in between.

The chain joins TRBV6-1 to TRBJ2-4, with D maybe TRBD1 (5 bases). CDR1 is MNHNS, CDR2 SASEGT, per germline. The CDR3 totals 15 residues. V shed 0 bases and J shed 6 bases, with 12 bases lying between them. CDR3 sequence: CASSEAPEGANIQYF. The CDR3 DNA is TGTGCCAGCAGTGAAGCGCCAGAAGGGGCAAACATTCAGTACTTC.

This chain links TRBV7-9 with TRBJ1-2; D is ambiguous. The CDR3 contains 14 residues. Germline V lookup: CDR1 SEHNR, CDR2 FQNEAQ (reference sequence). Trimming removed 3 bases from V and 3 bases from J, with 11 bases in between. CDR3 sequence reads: CASSFVGLDYGYTF. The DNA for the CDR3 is TGTGCCAGCAGCTTCGTTGGACTGGACTATGGCTACACCTTC.